This TCR beta chain was identified in a study of blood T cell repertoires in COVID-19 (dated by TCRdb to 2018 to 2021). Regarding the research as a whole: Samples covering the acute and convalescent phases of COVID-19 were provided by collaborators in the United States, Italy and Spain. The prospective study material was composed of cDNA or gDNA derived from T cells, B-cell-depleted T cells, or PBMCs. Where HLA class I and class II types were available, the types were taken from metadata supplied by the sample provider, not from assay-based typing. Samples were obtained from the ongoing ImmuneRACE study (first 160 participants) and from about 1,300 subjects provided by 6 global collaborators. A freely available public database, intended as a resource for researchers studying the immune response to SARS-CoV-2, is where the repertoires were released. A de-identified subject ID, COVID-19 status, age in years and sex were almost always included in the sample metadata. Deeply sampled blood TCRbeta repertoires from subjects exposed to, actively infected with, or recovered from COVID-19 were included in the dataset.

One collaborating source in Seattle enrolled patients while the patients were actively infected and followed the patients over time throughout the course of disease. Each collaborating institution followed its own protocols to collect whole blood in K2EDTA tubes. For TCRbeta analysis, collaborator samples were shipped as frozen whole blood, as isolated PBMCs, or as DNA extracted from either sample type. TCRbeta CDR3 regions were amplified from genomic DNA using the immunoSEQ Assay, a bias-controlled multiplex PCR. In the paper's pipeline: Nucleated cell counts per sample were estimated from amplification of reference gene primers within the assay. Sequence reads were collapsed and filtered to measure the absolute abundance of every unique TCRbeta CDR3 rearrangement. For each sample, productive Simpson clonality was calculated as the square root of Simpson's diversity index across productive rearrangements. Sourced from immuneACCESS, this table was stored by TCRdb with only in-frame sequences that have V and J called. A share of the clones is absent; for the studies checked, an unresolved V gene accounts for under half, and the remainder has no known explanation. V and J calls and clone size are as listed in that table; D and trimming were resolved from the DNA. Across this sample there are 150,000 to 200,000 clones, with roughly 80% seen only once. The ten most abundant clones make up roughly 15% of the sample.

Reading from cysteine to phenylalanine, the CDR3 counts 15 amino acids. The sequence is cut down to CDR3 DNA, 45 bases in frame from base 1. From the germline V gene, CDR1 is SGHVS and CDR2 is FQNEAQ. V has 3 bases trimmed and J has 2 bases trimmed; junction bases matching no gene number 6. Overall results and qualifications from the work: The quantity of clinical and demographic metadata differed by source and by participant and was supplied without curation.

Of note for this clone: Its antigen target is currently unknown. The sample holds no much larger clone one base away, and base qualities are not on file.

The rearranged chain carries TRBV7-8 and TRBJ1-2; TRBD1 aligns with 7 central bases. Material for sequencing was peripheral blood. This clonotype was obtained from a woman between 70 and 85 years old with COVID-19, enrolled during active disease. The DNA sequence reads TGTGCCAGCAGCTTCCAGACAGGGACCAACTATGGCTACACCTTC. This is translated as CASSFQTGTNYGYTF.